This note documents a single TCR beta chain sequence. The sample belongs to a study of blood T cell repertoires in COVID-19. About the study: Specimens from acute and convalescent COVID-19 originated in the United States, Italy and Spain. Sources were T cells, B-cell-depleted T cells, or PBMCs; the material itself was cDNA or gDNA.

This CDR3 contains 14 residues. The V and J ends lost 2 bases and 5 bases, in that order; junction bases with no gene match: 4. CDR1 and CDR2 (germline): SGHRS, YFSETQ. Original analysis: Scientists estimated how many nucleated cells there were by amplifying reference gene primers. Assay used: immunoSEQ multiplex PCR; TCRdb lists only in-frame clones, some missing. V and J calls and clone size follow that table, whereas D and trimming were derived from the DNA. The table has some 250,000 clones, just under 85% seen once. The rearrangement joins TRBV5-1 to TRBJ2-3; TRBD1 matches 8 bases. Sequencing was done on a sample of peripheral blood. This receptor was identified in a woman older than 75 with acute or convalescent COVID-19. CDR3 protein: CASSLGQGGDTQYF. The DNA of the CDR3 is TGCGCCAGCAGCTTAGGACAGGGTGGAGATACGCAGTATTTT.